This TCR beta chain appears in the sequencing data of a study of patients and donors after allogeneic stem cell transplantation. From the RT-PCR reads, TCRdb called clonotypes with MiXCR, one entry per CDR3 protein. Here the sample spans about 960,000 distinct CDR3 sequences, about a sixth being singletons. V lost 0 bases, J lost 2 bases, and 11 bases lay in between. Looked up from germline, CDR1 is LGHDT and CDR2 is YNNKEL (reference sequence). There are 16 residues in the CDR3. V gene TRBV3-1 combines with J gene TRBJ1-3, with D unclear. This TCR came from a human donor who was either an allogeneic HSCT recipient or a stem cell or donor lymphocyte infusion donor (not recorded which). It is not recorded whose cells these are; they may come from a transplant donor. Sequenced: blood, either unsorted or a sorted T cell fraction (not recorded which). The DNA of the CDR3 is TGTGCCAGCAGCCAAGATTTAACCGTCCCTGGAAACACCATATATTTT. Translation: CASSQDLTVPGNTIYF.